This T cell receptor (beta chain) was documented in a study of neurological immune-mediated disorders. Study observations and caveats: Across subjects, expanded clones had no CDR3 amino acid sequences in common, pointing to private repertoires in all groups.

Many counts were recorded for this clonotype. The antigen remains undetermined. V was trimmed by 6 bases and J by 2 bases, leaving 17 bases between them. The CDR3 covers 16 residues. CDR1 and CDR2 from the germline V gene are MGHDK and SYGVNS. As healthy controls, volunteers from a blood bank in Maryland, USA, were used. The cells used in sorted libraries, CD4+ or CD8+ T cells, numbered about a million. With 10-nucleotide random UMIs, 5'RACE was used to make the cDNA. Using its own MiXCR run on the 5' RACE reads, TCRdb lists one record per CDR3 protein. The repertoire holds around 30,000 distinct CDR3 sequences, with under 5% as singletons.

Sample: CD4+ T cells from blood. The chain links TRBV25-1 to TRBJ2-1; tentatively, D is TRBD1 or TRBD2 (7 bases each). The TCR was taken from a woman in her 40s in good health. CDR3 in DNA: TGTGCCAGCAGCCTCAGGGGGGGAGCGGCCTACAATGAGCAGTTCTTC. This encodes CASSLRGGAAYNEQFF.